These T cell receptor beta chains were read from a single sample in a study of vaccination effects on CD4 cells after COVID-19. Produced via immunoSEQ multiplex PCR; TCRdb's table is partial and in-frame only. Of 30,000 to 35,000 clones in the sample, around 78% were seen once. No antigen has been assigned to these receptors. Material: CD4+ T cells from PBMCs cultured with HCoV-OC43 spike peptides, obtained before COVID-19 vaccination. These receptors originate from a human donor who received a COVID-19 vaccine. Each CDR3 is given with its conserved first and last residue. The D gene is left open where the match is weak. Expanded clones get a size class; other rows say once, few or many, or leave the size out.

TRBJ1-2,TRBV11-3,-,-,TGTGCCAGCAGCCGGGACGGCCATGGCTACACCTTC,CASSRDGHGYTF
TRBJ2-7,TRBV18,TRBD1,-,TGTGCCAGCTCACCCCGACAGGGGGCGGGCGAGCAGTACTTC,CASSPRQGAGEQYF
TRBJ2-1,TRBV28,TRBD2,-,TGTGCCAGCAGTCTCAGCGGGAGCCGGGCCAATGAGCAGTTCTTC,CASSLSGSRANEQFF
TRBJ2-7,TRBV5-5,-,once,TGTGCCAGCAGCTTGGGGGGGACGGCAAGCTCCTACGAGCAGTACTTC,CASSLGGTASSYEQYF
TRBJ1-1,TRBV2,-,-,TGTGCCAGCAGTTCGGGATTAAGTGGCACTGAAGCTTTCTTT,CASSSGLSGTEAFF
TRBJ1-2,TRBV30,-,few,TGTGCCTGGAGTCTGGGTATCGGGGGCCTGAGATATGGCTACACCTTC,CAWSLGIGGLRYGYTF
TRBJ2-2,TRBV10-3,-,-,TGTGCCATCAGTGAGTCCGCTAGTTCCGGGGAGCTGTTTTTT,CAISESASSGELFF
TRBJ1-5,TRBV24-1,-,-,TGTGCCACCAGTGACTCCCAGGTGGGGGTGAACAATCAGCCCCAGCATTTT,CATSDSQVGVNNQPQHF
TRBJ2-1,TRBV2,-,-,TGTGCCAGCAGACCCGGGAGCTGGGATGAGCAGTTCTTC,CASRPGSWDEQFF
TRBJ1-1,TRBV2,-,-,TGTGCCAGCAGTCCCCGGACGGTGAACACTGAAGCTTTCTTT,CASSPRTVNTEAFF
TRBJ1-4,TRBV3-1/TRBV3-2,-,-,TGTGCCAGCAGCCAAGTTTGGAGGGCAACTAATGAAAAACTGTTTTTT,CASSQVWRATNEKLFF
TRBJ2-1,TRBV20-1,-,-,TGCAGTGGCGCCGTGTACAATGAGCAGTTCTTC,CSGAVYNEQFF
TRBJ2-1,TRBV4-3,-,-,TGCGCCAGCAGCCAAGATCGATCCCCTTTCGGGGGAAGCTCCTACAATGAGCAGTTCTTC,CASSQDRSPFGGSSYNEQFF
TRBJ1-4,TRBV4-1,-,-,TGCGCCAGCAGCCAAGGGGTGGCAGGACTTAATGAAAAACTGTTTTTT,CASSQGVAGLNEKLFF
TRBJ1-1,TRBV11-2,-,-,TGTGCCAGCCTTGGACTGCCCACTGAAGCTTTCTTT,CASLGLPTEAFF
TRBJ2-3,TRBV10-3,TRBD2,-,TGTGCCACCCGACTAGCGGGAGAGATAGATACGCAGTATTTT,CATRLAGEIDTQYF
TRBJ2-2,TRBV19,TRBD1,-,TGTGCCAGTAGGGACAGGACGAACACCGGGGAGCTGTTTTTT,CASRDRTNTGELFF
TRBJ1-3,TRBV7-2,-,-,TGTGCCAGCAGGATAGCAGCGAGCTCTGGAAACACCATATATTTT,CASRIAASSGNTIYF
TRBJ2-4,TRBV15,-,once,TGTGCCACCACCGAACAACTAGCCAAAAACATTCAGTACTTC,CATTEQLAKNIQYF
TRBJ1-4,TRBV6-1,TRBD1,-,TGTGCCAGCAGTGAGGGACAGGGATTGTTGAGGAAACTGTTTTTT,CASSEGQGLLRKLFF
TRBJ2-1,TRBV10-3,TRBD2,few,TGTGCCATCAGTGAGTCGACGGGGGGTGTATCCAATGAGCAGTTCTTC,CAISESTGGVSNEQFF
TRBJ1-3,TRBV5-4,-,-,TGTGCCAGCAGCTTGGCCGCGAACAGAAACACCATATATTTT,CASSLAANRNTIYF
TRBJ2-3,TRBV30,TRBD2,-,TGTGCCTGGAGTGTAGCGGGGGGGCGTACAGATACGCAGTATTTT,CAWSVAGGRTDTQYF
TRBJ1-1,TRBV11-2,-,few,TGTGCCAGCAGCCCTCAACCAAACACTGAAGCTTTCTTT,CASSPQPNTEAFF
TRBJ2-5,TRBV7-2,TRBD2,-,TGTGCCAGCAGCTTGGGGCTAGCGGGAGTTTGGGAGACCCAGTACTTC,CASSLGLAGVWETQYF
TRBJ1-4,TRBV3-1/TRBV3-2,TRBD1,-,TGTGCCAGCAGCCAAGACCCGACAGGGGGTAATGAAAAACTGTTTTTT,CASSQDPTGGNEKLFF
TRBJ1-4,TRBV28,-,once,TGTGCCAGCAGCCTCAAGGGTGAAAAACTGTTTTTT,CASSLKGEKLFF
TRBJ1-2,TRBV5-1,TRBD1,-,TGCGCCAGCAGCCCCGGGGACAGGGGCTCTTATGGCTACACCTTC,CASSPGDRGSYGYTF
TRBJ2-7,TRBV30,-,few,TGTGCCTGGAGTGTAGGGGGACAATCCTACGAGCAGTACTTC,CAWSVGGQSYEQYF
TRBJ1-2,TRBV12-3/TRBV12-4,-,-,TGTGCCAGCAGACCCGGGACACACTATGGCTACACCTTC,CASRPGTHYGYTF
TRBJ2-7,TRBV6-6,-,-,TGTGCCAGCAGTTACTCGTACGCCACTTACGAGCAGTACTTC,CASSYSYATYEQYF
TRBJ1-2,TRBV12-3/TRBV12-4,-,-,TGTGCCAGCAGTACCGGGACCTCCTATGGCTACACCTTC,CASSTGTSYGYTF
TRBJ2-3,TRBV4-3,TRBD2,-,TGCGCCAGCAGCCAAGAAGATAGGGCGGGAGCCCAGTATTTT,CASSQEDRAGAQYF
TRBJ2-4,TRBV5-4,TRBD2,-,TGTGCCAGCAGAGTCGGGGGGGCGGACATTCAGTACTTC,CASRVGGADIQYF
TRBJ1-6,TRBV7-9,-,once,TGTGCCAGCAGTCAAAACAGGGAATCACCCCTCCACTTT,CASSQNRESPLHF
TRBJ2-1,TRBV10-1,-,-,TGCGCCAGCCCCTGGCCTGACAATGAGCAGTTCTTC,CASPWPDNEQFF
TRBJ1-1,TRBV7-8,-,-,TGTGCCAGCAGCTTATACAGGGATATCTCTGAAGCTTTCTTT,CASSLYRDISEAFF
TRBJ2-1,TRBV20-1,-,-,TGCAGTGCTAGTGGGAGATTGCGGGCCTCAGAGCAGTTCTTC,CSASGRLRASEQFF
TRBJ2-5,TRBV7-7,TRBD2,-,TGTGCTAGCAGCTTTGGGAGACTAGCGGGGGGCCAAGAGACCCAGTACTTC,CASSFGRLAGGQETQYF
TRBJ2-3,TRBV24-1,-,-,TGTGCCACCAGTGACCCCGGCGGGACTGCAGATACGCAGTATTTT,CATSDPGGTADTQYF
TRBJ2-2,TRBV5-1,TRBD2,-,TGCGCCAGCAGCTCGAACCCAGAGCGGGAGAGAAGGACCGGGGAGCTGTTTTTT,CASSSNPERERRTGELFF
TRBJ1-1,TRBV3-1/TRBV3-2,TRBD1,-,TGTGCCAGCAGCCTCACCGGGACAGAGAACACTGAAGCTTTCTTT,CASSLTGTENTEAFF
TRBJ1-2,TRBV5-4,-,-,TGTGCCAGCAGCTTAGGGGGACAAGCCTATGGCTACACCTTC,CASSLGGQAYGYTF
TRBJ2-7,TRBV21-1,-,-,TGTGCCAGCAGCCTAAACTTCCGGGGCCCGGGCTACGAGCAGTACTTC,CASSLNFRGPGYEQYF
TRBJ1-1,TRBV6-1,-,-,TGTGCCAGCAGTGAAGACGGGAACACTGAAGCTTTCTTT,CASSEDGNTEAFF
TRBJ2-7,TRBV28,TRBD2,-,TGTGCCAGCAGTGTAACTAGCGGGAGGTCCTACGAGCAGTACTTC,CASSVTSGRSYEQYF
TRBJ2-2,TRBV24-1,TRBD1,-,TGTGCCACCAGTGATGCCGGGACAGGGAACACCGGGGAGCTGTTTTTT,CATSDAGTGNTGELFF
TRBJ2-3,TRBV7-9,-,-,TGTGCCAGCGGACCTTACGCGGAGGCTCCCATAAGCACAGATACGCAGTATTTT,CASGPYAEAPISTDTQYF
TRBJ2-5,TRBV19,-,-,TGTGCCAGTAGTGTACAGGGCCGAGAGACCCAGTACTTC,CASSVQGRETQYF
TRBJ1-1,TRBV10-3,-,-,TGTGCCATCAGTGAGTCCCGGAGAGACACTGAAGCTTTCTTT,CAISESRRDTEAFF
TRBJ1-1,TRBV25-1,-,-,TGTGCCAGCAGTGTTTATAGGACAAACACTGAAGCTTTCTTT,CASSVYRTNTEAFF
TRBJ2-7,TRBV6-2/TRBV6-3,TRBD2,-,TGTGCCAGCAGTTACTCGAGAAAGACTAGCCCCTACGAGCAGTACTTC,CASSYSRKTSPYEQYF
TRBJ2-5,TRBV19,-,-,TGTGCCAGTAGTCTGTCGGGGTCGGGGAAGACCCAGTACTTC,CASSLSGSGKTQYF
TRBJ1-2,TRBV28,-,-,TGTGCCAGCAATCCGGGCTATGGCTACACCTTC,CASNPGYGYTF
TRBJ2-7,TRBV7-9,-,-,TGTGCCAGCAGGGGACCCAAAGGACCGGAGAGTTACGAGCAGTACTTC,CASRGPKGPESYEQYF
TRBJ2-2,TRBV5-1,TRBD2,-,TGCGCCAGCAGCTTGAGGCTAGCGGGAGGTTCCGCGAACACCGGGGAGCTGTTTTTT,CASSLRLAGGSANTGELFF
TRBJ2-3,TRBV5-4,-,few,TGTGCCAGCAGCTTGTGGTTTGTGGAGGGATCAGATACGCAGTATTTT,CASSLWFVEGSDTQYF
TRBJ1-1,TRBV27,-,-,TGTGCCAGCGCAGCGGGGAACACTGAAGCTTTCTTT,CASAAGNTEAFF
TRBJ1-2,TRBV30,-,-,TGTGCCTGGAGTGTAGTCCGGGGGGAAGGCTACACCTTC,CAWSVVRGEGYTF
TRBJ1-4,TRBV11-2,TRBD1,-,TGTGCCAGCAGCTTTGGGACAGGGAATGAAAAACTGTTTTTT,CASSFGTGNEKLFF